The 7 T cell receptor beta chains below were found in one sample sequenced in a study of cytomegalovirus exposure and HLA in healthy donors. Researchers ran the PCR with 60 Vbeta and 13 Jbeta primers. Some clones are missing from TCRdb's copy, which holds only in-frame ones; the method was immunoSEQ multiplex PCR. The table includes about 160,000 clones, around 72% detected once. The material sequenced was PBMCs. The receptors derive from a female donor in good health and CMV-seronegative.

V is TRBV9 and J is TRBJ1-3; D call uncertain. CDR1 is SGDLS and CDR2 is YYNGEE in the germline V gene. Trimming cost V 0 bases and J 0 bases, with 13 bases left between them. This CDR3 has 17 residues. CDR3 DNA: TGTGCCAGCAGCGTAGGGGCAGGCGTATTCTCTGGAAACACCATATATTTT. The encoded protein is CASSVGAGVFSGNTIYF.

The chain recombines TRBV9 with TRBJ1-2; the D is unclear. V was cut by 6 bases and J by 4 bases, with 13 bases left in between. The germline V gene has CDR1 SGDLS and CDR2 YYNGEE. This CDR3 contains 13 residues. CDR3 coding DNA: TGTGCCAGCACCACGGGAGGGCTCTATGGCTACACCTTC. This codes for CASTTGGLYGYTF.

The rearrangement joins TRBV19 to TRBJ2-5, with 13 positions matching TRBD2. CDR1 and CDR2 from the germline V gene are LNHDA and SQIVND (reference sequence). The CDR3 spans 15 residues. With 4 bases clipped from V and 5 bases from J, the junction kept 4 bases outside the gene matches. The CDR3 bases are TGTGCCAGTAGTAGCCGACTAGCGGGAGGCGAGACCCAGTACTTC. It encodes CASSSRLAGGETQYF.

The chain uses TRBV18 and TRBJ2-1; D uncertain. Germline V gene data show CDR1 as KGHSH and CDR2 as LQKENI. V was trimmed by 3 bases and J by 0 bases, leaving 12 bases between them. This CDR3 is built from 16 residues. The chain's CDR3 is CASSPTLSSSYNEQFF. The CDR3 coding sequence is TGTGCCAGCTCACCTACCCTCTCTAGCTCCTACAATGAGCAGTTCTTC.

The V and J genes are TRBV5-5 and TRBJ2-1; weak D call: TRBD1 (5 bases). The CDR3 has 13 residues. Per germline, CDR1 SGHKS and CDR2 YYEKEE (reference sequence). V shed 3 bases and J shed 8 bases, with 12 bases lying between them. CDR3 DNA sequence: TGTGCCAGCAGCTCCCAGGGTAGGGATGAGCAGTTCTTC. This gives the protein CASSSQGRDEQFF.

The V and J genes are TRBV7-2 and TRBJ2-1; the match to TRBD1 covers 8 bases. Unmatched junction bases numbered 1, after V lost 4 bases and J lost 8 bases. Per germline, CDR1 SGHTA and CDR2 FQGNSA. The CDR3 consists of 12 residues. The CDR3 sequence is CASSWDRYEQFF. The DNA of the CDR3 is TGTGCCAGCAGCTGGGACAGGTATGAGCAGTTCTTC.

J is TRBJ1-1 and V is TRBV5-1, with TRBD1 identical over 8 bases. This CDR3 region has 14 residues. CDR1 SGHRS and CDR2 YFSETQ come from the germline V gene. With 4 bases clipped from V and 3 bases from J, the junction kept 5 bases outside the gene matches. The CDR3 reads CASSNGQGYTEAFF. CDR3 DNA sequence: TGCGCCAGCAGCAACGGACAGGGCTACACTGAAGCTTTCTTT.